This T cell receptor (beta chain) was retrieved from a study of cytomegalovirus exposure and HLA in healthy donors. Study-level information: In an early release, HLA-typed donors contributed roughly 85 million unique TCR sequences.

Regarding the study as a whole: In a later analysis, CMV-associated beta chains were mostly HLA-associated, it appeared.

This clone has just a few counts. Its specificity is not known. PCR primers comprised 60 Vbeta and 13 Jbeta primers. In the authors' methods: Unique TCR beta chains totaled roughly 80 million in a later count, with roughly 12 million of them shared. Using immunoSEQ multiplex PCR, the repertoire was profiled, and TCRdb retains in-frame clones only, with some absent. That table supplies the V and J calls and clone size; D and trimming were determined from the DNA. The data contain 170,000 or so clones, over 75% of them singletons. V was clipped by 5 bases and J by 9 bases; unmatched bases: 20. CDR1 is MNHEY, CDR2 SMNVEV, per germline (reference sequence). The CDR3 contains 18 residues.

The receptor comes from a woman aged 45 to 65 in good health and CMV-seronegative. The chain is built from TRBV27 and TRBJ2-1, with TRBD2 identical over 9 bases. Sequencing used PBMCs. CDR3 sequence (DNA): TGTGCCAGCAGTAAACTAGGGCGGGAGGGCAAAGGGAGGGCTGAGCAGTTCTTC. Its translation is CASSKLGREGKGRAEQFF.